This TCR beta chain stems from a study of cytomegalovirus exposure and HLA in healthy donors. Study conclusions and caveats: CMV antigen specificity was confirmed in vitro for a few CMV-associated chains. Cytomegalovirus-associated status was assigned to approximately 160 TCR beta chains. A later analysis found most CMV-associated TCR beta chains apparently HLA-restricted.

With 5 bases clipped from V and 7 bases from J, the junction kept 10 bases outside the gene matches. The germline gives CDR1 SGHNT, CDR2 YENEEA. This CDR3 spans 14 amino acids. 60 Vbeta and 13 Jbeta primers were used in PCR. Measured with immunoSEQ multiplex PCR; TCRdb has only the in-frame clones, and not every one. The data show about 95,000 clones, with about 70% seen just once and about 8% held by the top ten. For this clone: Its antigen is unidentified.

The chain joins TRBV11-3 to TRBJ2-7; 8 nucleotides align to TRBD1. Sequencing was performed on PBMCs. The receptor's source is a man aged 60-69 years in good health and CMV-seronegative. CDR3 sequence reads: CASSRRTGTGEQYF. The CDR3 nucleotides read TGTGCCAGCAGCCGCAGGACAGGGACGGGGGAGCAGTACTTC.